Reported below is one TCR beta chain. This specimen belongs to a study of T cells in Graves' hyperthyroidism and ophthalmopathy. Germline V CDR1 and CDR2: MGHRA, YSYEKL. This CDR3 is built from 18 residues. The V segment lost 1 base and the J segment 4 bases; nucleotides outside the gene matches: 8. RNA transcripts gave rise to amplified TCR beta CDR3 regions. An initial round of RT-PCR targeting the TCR CDR3 relied on the HTBI primer set. TCRdb processed the multiplex PCR reads anew with MiXCR; each CDR3 protein has one entry. In the table there are hundreds of thousands of distinct CDR3 sequences, roughly 13% of which are singletons.

The sample comprised blood. The TCR comes from a woman under 30 with Graves' hyperthyroidism. The V and J genes are TRBV4-1 and TRBJ2-1, with 12 positions matching TRBD1. The CDR3 sequence: CASSQVEGGQGAYNEQFF. The CDR3 DNA sequence: TGCGCCAGCAGCCAAGTAGAAGGGGGACAGGGGGCATACAATGAGCAGTTCTTC.